The sequence of this T cell receptor (beta chain) was determined in a study of CD8+CD57+ T cells in acquired aplastic anemia. Study information: CD4+ and CD8+ cells, once sorted, gave DNA averaging about 3 ug.

CDR3 and TCR beta VDJ profiling relied on a genomic DNA template. TCRdb passed the reads through MiXCR, listing each CDR3 protein once. The sample contains around 190,000 distinct CDR3 sequences, about 59% of which appear only once. Germline lookup yields CDR1 SNHLY and CDR2 FYNNEI. The CDR3 length equals 14 residues, ends included. Comment on this clonotype: Its antigen is unknown. Since no conserved phenylalanine or tryptophan closes the CDR3, a read error is the likely cause. The limits of the CDR3 on the DNA are not certain, so only TCRdb's listed CDR3 is given.

Overall study findings and caveats: Patients and controls were not found to differ significantly in CD8+ Simpson's diversity. Sharing between patients and controls was observed for around 27 CD8+ CDR3 sequences.

Sequenced sample: sorted CD4+, CD8+, or CD8+CD57+ T cells (not recorded which) from PBMCs. This TCR came from a human donor in good health. J is TRBJ2-7 and V is TRBV2. CDR3 loop: CASIGQVPYYEHYY.